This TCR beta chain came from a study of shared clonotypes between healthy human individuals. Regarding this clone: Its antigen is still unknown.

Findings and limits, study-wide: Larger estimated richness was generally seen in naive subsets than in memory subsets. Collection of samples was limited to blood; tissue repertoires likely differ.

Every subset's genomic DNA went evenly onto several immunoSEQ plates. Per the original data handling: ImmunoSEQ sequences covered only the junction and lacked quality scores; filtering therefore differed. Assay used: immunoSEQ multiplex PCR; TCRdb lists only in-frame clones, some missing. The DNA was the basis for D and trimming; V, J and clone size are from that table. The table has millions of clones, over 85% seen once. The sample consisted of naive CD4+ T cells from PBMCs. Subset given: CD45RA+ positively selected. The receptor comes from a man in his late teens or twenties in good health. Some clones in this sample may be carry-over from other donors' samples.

CDR3 bases: TGTGCCAGCAGAGAGGACAGCGATGAGCAGTTCTTC. This gives the protein CASREDSDEQFF. The rearrangement uses TRBV2 and TRBJ2-1, with D maybe TRBD1 (6 bases). This CDR3 contains 12 residues. Trimming removed 6 bases at V and 8 bases at J, with 11 bases between. Per germline, CDR1 SNHLY and CDR2 FYNNEI.